This T cell receptor (beta chain) was retrieved from a study of regulatory T cells in long-lasting Graves disease. Study findings and constraints: Gene preferences differed: TRBV28, TRBJ1-2, TRBJ2-5 in persistent cases. A greater number of public clonotypes (under 3,000) was shared by persistent patients than by new patients (around 970).

Time point reported: newly diagnosed GD, antithyroid drugs for less than 3 months. PBMC RNA served as the TCR library source. Investigators report Graves' disease was diagnosed under American Thyroid Association guidelines. As a group, patients came from one endocrinology department in Xi'an, China. This CDR3 comprises 12 residues. The germline gives CDR1 SGHTA, CDR2 FQGNSA. Trimming removed 1 base at V and 7 bases at J, with 6 bases between. Researchers made TCR beta libraries by using iRepertoire HTBI primers and running Arm-PCR on CDR3 regions. Each CDR3 protein gets one entry after TCRdb re-called the multiplex PCR reads with MiXCR. Altogether under 300,000 distinct CDR3 sequences are present, around 20% being singletons, with the ten largest covering around 14%. This clonotype was counted at least ten times. Antigen specificity is unknown.

This TCR derives from a female donor with Graves disease. This chain uses TRBV7-2 with TRBJ2-3, with D uncertain. The sample was peripheral blood mononuclear cells (PBMCs), taken at new diagnosis, from a patient treated with antithyroid drugs. The CDR3 DNA reads as TGTGCCAGCAGCTTAGGCCGTCATACGCAGTATTTT. Its translation: CASSLGRHTQYF.